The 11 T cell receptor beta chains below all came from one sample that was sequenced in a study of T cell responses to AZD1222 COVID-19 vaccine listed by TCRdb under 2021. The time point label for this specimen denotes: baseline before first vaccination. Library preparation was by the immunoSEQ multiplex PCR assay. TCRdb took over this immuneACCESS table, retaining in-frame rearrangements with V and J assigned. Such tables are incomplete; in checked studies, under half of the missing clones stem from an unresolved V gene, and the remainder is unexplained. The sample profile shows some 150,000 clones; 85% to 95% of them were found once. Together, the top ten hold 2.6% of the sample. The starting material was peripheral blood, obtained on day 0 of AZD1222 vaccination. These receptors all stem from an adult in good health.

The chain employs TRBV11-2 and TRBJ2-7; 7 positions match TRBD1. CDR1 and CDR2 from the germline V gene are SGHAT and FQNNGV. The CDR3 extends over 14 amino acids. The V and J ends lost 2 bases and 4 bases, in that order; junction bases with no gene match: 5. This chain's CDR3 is CASSLFGTEYEQYF. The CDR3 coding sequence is TGTGCCAGCAGCTTATTCGGGACAGAATACGAGCAGTACTTC.

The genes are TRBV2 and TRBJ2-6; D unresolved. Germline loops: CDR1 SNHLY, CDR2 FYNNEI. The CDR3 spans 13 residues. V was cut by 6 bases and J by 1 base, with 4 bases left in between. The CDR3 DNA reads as TGTGCCAGCAGCGTGTCTGGGGCCAACGTCCTGACTTTC. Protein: CASSVSGANVLTF.

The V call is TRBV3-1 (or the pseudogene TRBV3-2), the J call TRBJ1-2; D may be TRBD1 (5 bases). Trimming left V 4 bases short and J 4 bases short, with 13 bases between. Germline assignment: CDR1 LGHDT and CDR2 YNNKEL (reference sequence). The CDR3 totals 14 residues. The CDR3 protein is CASSPGTDPYGYTF. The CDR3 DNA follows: TGTGCCAGCAGCCCCGGGACGGATCCCTATGGCTACACCTTC.

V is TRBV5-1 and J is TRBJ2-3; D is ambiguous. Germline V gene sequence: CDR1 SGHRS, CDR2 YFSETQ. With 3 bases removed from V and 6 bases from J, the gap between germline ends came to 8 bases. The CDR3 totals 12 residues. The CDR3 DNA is TGCGCCAGCAGCTCTACATCGGATACGCAGTATTTT. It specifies CASSSTSDTQYF.

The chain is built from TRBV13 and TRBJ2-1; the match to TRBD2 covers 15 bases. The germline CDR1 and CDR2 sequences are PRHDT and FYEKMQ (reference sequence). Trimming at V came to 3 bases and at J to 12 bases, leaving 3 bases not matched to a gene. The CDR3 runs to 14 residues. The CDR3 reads CASSLGLAGGGQFF. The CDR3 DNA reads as TGTGCCAGCAGCTTGGGACTAGCGGGAGGAGGGCAGTTCTTC.

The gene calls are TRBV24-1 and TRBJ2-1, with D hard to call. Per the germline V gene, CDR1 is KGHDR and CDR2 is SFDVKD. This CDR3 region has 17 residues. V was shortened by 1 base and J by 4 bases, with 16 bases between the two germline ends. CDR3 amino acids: CATSDFPQVRVYNEQFF. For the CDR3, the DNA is TGTGCCACCAGTGATTTCCCCCAGGTAAGAGTTTACAATGAGCAGTTCTTC.

Here the CDR3 DNA reads TGTGCCAGCAGCTTAGGTGGGGGCGGGAGCCTCAATGAGCAGTTCTTC. This translates into CASSLGGGGSLNEQFF. This rearrangement joins TRBV7-9 to TRBJ2-1; D is perhaps TRBD2 (7 bases). V lost 1 base to trimming and J lost 6 bases, with 16 bases between them. Germline V gene lookup returns CDR1 SEHNR and CDR2 FQNEAQ (reference sequence). This CDR3 has 16 amino acids.

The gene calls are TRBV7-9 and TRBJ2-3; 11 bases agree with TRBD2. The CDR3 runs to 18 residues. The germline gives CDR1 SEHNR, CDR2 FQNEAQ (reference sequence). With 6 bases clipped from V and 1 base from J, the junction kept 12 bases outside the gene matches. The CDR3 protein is CASRRGTSGHGGTDTQYF. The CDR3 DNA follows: TGTGCCAGCAGGAGAGGGACTAGCGGACATGGAGGCACAGATACGCAGTATTTT.

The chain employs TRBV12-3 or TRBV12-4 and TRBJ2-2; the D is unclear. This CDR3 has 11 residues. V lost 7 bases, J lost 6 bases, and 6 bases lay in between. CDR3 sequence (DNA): TGTGCCAGCACCGGAGCCGGGGAGCTGTTTTTT. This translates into CASTGAGELFF.

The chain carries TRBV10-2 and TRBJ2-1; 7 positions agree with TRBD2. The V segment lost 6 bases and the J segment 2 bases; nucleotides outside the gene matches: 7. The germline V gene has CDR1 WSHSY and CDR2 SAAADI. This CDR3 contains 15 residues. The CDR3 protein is CASRPGSGAYNEQFF. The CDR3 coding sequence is TGCGCCAGCAGACCAGGCAGCGGGGCCTACAATGAGCAGTTCTTC.

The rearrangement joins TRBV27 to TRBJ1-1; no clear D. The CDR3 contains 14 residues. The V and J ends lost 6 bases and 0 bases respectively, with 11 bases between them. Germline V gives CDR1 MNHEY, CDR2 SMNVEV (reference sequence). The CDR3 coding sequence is TGTGCCAGCAGCCTCATCCCTCTGAACACTGAAGCTTTCTTT. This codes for CASSLIPLNTEAFF.